This TCR beta chain was captured in a study of blood T cell repertoires in COVID-19. Overall study: The United States, Italy and Spain were the sources of the acute and convalescent COVID-19 samples. The analysed material was cDNA or gDNA that came from T cells, B-cell-depleted T cells, or PBMCs.

V shed 5 bases and J 7 bases; nucleotides not matched to a gene: 10. CDR1 is SGHTA and CDR2 is FQGNSA in the germline V gene. CDR3 length: 17 amino acids. The data were produced by immunoSEQ multiplex PCR, yet TCRdb's version contains in-frame clones alone and is incomplete. The sample gives 150,000 to 200,000 clones, about four fifths of which show up once; less than 15% is in the top ten. The clonotype comes from a woman aged 80 or over with COVID-19, enrolled during active disease. Sequenced sample: peripheral blood. The chain joins TRBV7-2 to TRBJ2-1, with 14 bases that match TRBD2. Here the CDR3 reads CASSAGLGLAGANEQFF. For the CDR3, the DNA is TGTGCCAGCAGCGCGGGGCTGGGACTAGCGGGAGCAAATGAGCAGTTCTTC.